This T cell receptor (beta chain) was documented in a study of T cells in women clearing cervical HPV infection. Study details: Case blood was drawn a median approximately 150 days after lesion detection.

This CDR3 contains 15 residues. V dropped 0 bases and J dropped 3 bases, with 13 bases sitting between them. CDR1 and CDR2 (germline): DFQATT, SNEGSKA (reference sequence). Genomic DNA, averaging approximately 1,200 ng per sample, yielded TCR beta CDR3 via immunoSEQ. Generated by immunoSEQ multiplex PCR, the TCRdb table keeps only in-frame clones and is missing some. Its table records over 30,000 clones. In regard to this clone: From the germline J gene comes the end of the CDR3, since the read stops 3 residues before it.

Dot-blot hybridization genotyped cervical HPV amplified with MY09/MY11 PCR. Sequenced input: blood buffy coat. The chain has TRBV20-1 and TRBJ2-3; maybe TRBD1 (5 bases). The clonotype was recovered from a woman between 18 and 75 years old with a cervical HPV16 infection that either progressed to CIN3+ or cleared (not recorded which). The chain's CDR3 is CSARDGAGPTDTQYF. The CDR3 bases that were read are TGCAGTGCTAGAGATGGGGCAGGACCTACAGATACG.